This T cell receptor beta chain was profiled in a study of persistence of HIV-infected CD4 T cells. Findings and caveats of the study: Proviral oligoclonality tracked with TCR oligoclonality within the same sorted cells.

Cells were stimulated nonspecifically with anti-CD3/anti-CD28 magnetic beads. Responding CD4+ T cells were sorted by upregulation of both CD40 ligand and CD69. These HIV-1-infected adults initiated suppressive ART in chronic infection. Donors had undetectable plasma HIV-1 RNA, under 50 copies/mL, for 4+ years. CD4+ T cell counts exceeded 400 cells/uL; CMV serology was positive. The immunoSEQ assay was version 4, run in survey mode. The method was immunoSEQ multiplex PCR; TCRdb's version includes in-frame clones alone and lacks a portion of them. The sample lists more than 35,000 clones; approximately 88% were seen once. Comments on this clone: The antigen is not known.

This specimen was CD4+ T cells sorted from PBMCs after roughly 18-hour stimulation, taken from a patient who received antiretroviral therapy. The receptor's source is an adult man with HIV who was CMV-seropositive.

The CDR3 coding sequence is TGTGCCAGCAGCTTAGCCCGGACAGGGGTCGGCTACACCTTC. Translating gives CASSLARTGVGYTF. The chain carries TRBV7-8 and TRBJ1-2; 9 nucleotides align to TRBD1. Germline CDR1 SGHVS, CDR2 FQNEAQ. The CDR3 has 14 amino acids. V shed 0 bases, J shed 8 bases, and the junction held 4 bases outside the gene matches.